The rows below give T cell receptor beta chains drawn from one sample of a study of regulatory T cells in long-lasting Graves disease. TCRdb re-derived calls from the multiplex PCR reads in MiXCR, one entry per CDR3 protein. The table includes a few hundred thousand distinct CDR3 sequences, 20% to 25% detected once. This specimen was peripheral blood mononuclear cells (PBMCs), taken when the disease was refractory, from a patient treated with antithyroid drugs. Every receptor here comes from a woman between 35 and 50 years old with Graves disease. The CDR3 runs from the conserved cysteine through the conserved F or W. Fields, in order: clone size, J gene, V gene, D gene, CDR3 DNA, CDR3 protein. A D gene is named only where the DNA matches it firmly. Some rows mark clone size as missing; the rest say once, few, many or name a class of expanded clone.

clone size: many; J gene: TRBJ1-6; V gene: TRBV28; D gene: .; CDR3 DNA: TGTGCCAGCAGTTCCGGAAAGGTCGGATCATTGGCGCCCCTCCACTTT; CDR3 protein: CASSSGKVGSLAPLHF
clone size: .; J gene: TRBJ1-1; V gene: TRBV20-1; D gene: TRBD1; CDR3 DNA: TGCAGTGCTAGAGATAACCACAGGGGAAAGGGCACTGAAGCTTTCTTT; CDR3 protein: CSARDNHRGKGTEAFF
clone size: .; J gene: TRBJ2-2; V gene: TRBV11-2; D gene: .; CDR3 DNA: TGTGCCAGCAGTATTCAGGGGTCCGGGACCGGGGAGCTGTTTTTT; CDR3 protein: CASSIQGSGTGELFF
clone size: .; J gene: TRBJ1-6; V gene: TRBV30; D gene: .; CDR3 DNA: TGTGCCTGGAGTTCCGGGGGAATATTACCCCTCCACTTT; CDR3 protein: CAWSSGGILPLHF
clone size: .; J gene: TRBJ2-5; V gene: TRBV3-1; D gene: .; CDR3 DNA: TGTGCCAGCAGCCTCGTGGGGGATCCCCACCAAGAGACCCAGTACTTC; CDR3 protein: CASSLVGDPHQETQYF
clone size: .; J gene: TRBJ2-5; V gene: TRBV5-4; D gene: TRBD2; CDR3 DNA: TGTGCCAGCAGCTTTCCGCGGGAGGAGGGAGAGACCCAGTACTTC; CDR3 protein: CASSFPREEGETQYF
clone size: many; J gene: TRBJ2-7; V gene: TRBV12-3/TRBV12-4; D gene: TRBD2; CDR3 DNA: TGTGCCAGCAGTCCCGGGACTAGCGGGAGGTCCCGGGGGCGCGAGCAGTACTTC; CDR3 protein: CASSPGTSGRSRGREQYF
clone size: few; J gene: TRBJ2-7; V gene: TRBV7-6; D gene: TRBD2; CDR3 DNA: TGTGCCAGCAGCTTAGCGCCTCGACTAGCGGGAGAATCCTACGAGCAGTACTTC; CDR3 protein: CASSLAPRLAGESYEQYF
clone size: .; J gene: TRBJ1-1; V gene: TRBV10-2; D gene: TRBD1; CDR3 DNA: TGCGCCAGCAGAAACCAGGGGGCTACCACTGAAGCTTTCTTT; CDR3 protein: CASRNQGATTEAFF
clone size: many; J gene: TRBJ2-7; V gene: TRBV19; D gene: TRBD1; CDR3 DNA: TGTGCCAGTAGCGCAGGGACAGGGGACGAGCAGTACTTC; CDR3 protein: CASSAGTGDEQYF
clone size: few; J gene: TRBJ2-1; V gene: TRBV30; D gene: TRBD2; CDR3 DNA: TGTGCCTGGAGTAATAGTCCGGGGGGGGAGCAGTTCTTC; CDR3 protein: CAWSNSPGGEQFF
clone size: once; J gene: TRBJ2-7; V gene: TRBV20-1; D gene: .; CDR3 DNA: TGCAGTGCTAGGGGGGCCGAAGCCTACGAGCAGTACTTC; CDR3 protein: CSARGAEAYEQYF
clone size: many; J gene: TRBJ2-2; V gene: TRBV7-8; D gene: .; CDR3 DNA: TGTGCCAGCAGCCCGAGGTCCTTCAACACCGGGGAGCTGTTTTTT; CDR3 protein: CASSPRSFNTGELFF
clone size: few; J gene: TRBJ2-2; V gene: TRBV7-2; D gene: .; CDR3 DNA: TGTGCCAGCAGCTATACTTACAACACCGGGGAGCTGTTTTTT; CDR3 protein: CASSYTYNTGELFF
clone size: .; J gene: TRBJ1-4; V gene: TRBV5-1; D gene: .; CDR3 DNA: TGCGCCAGCAGCTTGGTGCCGGGGAGGAATGAAAAACTGTTTTTT; CDR3 protein: CASSLVPGRNEKLFF
clone size: .; J gene: TRBJ1-3; V gene: TRBV30; D gene: .; CDR3 DNA: TGTGCCGGCCACCCCTTCGGGTACACCATATATTTT; CDR3 protein: CAGHPFGYTIYF
clone size: .; J gene: TRBJ2-7; V gene: TRBV27; D gene: TRBD2; CDR3 DNA: TGTGCCAGCAGTGCCCCGGGACTAACATACGAGCAGTACTTC; CDR3 protein: CASSAPGLTYEQYF
clone size: many; J gene: TRBJ1-1; V gene: TRBV10-3; D gene: TRBD1; CDR3 DNA: TGTGCCATCAGGAAATCTGACAGGGTAGGAACTGAAGCTTTCTTT; CDR3 protein: CAIRKSDRVGTEAFF
clone size: many; J gene: TRBJ2-7; V gene: TRBV28; D gene: TRBD1; CDR3 DNA: TGTGCCAGCGCCCTCTCCGCGACAGGGGGGTACGAGCAGTACTTC; CDR3 protein: CASALSATGGYEQYF
clone size: many; J gene: TRBJ1-1; V gene: TRBV2; D gene: TRBD1; CDR3 DNA: TGTGCCAGCAGGCGGGACAGGTCCAACACTGAAGCTTTCTTT; CDR3 protein: CASRRDRSNTEAFF
clone size: many; J gene: TRBJ1-2; V gene: TRBV7-2; D gene: .; CDR3 DNA: TGTGCCAGCAGCTTACAGGGAGGGAGGGTCGGCTACACCTTC; CDR3 protein: CASSLQGGRVGYTF
clone size: few; J gene: TRBJ2-4; V gene: TRBV20-1; D gene: TRBD2; CDR3 DNA: TGCAGTGCTGGCCGACTAGCGGGGATAGCCAAAAACATTCAGTACTTC; CDR3 protein: CSAGRLAGIAKNIQYF
clone size: many; J gene: TRBJ2-7; V gene: TRBV11-2; D gene: TRBD2; CDR3 DNA: TGTGCCACCCGCGCTAGCGGGGGCTCCGAGCAGTACTTC; CDR3 protein: CATRASGGSEQYF
clone size: many; J gene: TRBJ2-7; V gene: TRBV24-1; D gene: .; CDR3 DNA: TGTGCCACCAGTGACACCCGGGACACTTACGAGCAGTACTTC; CDR3 protein: CATSDTRDTYEQYF
clone size: few; J gene: TRBJ2-3; V gene: TRBV27; D gene: TRBD2; CDR3 DNA: TGTGCCAGCAGTTATAGCGGGAGGGCCATGGATACGCAGTATTTT; CDR3 protein: CASSYSGRAMDTQYF
clone size: .; J gene: TRBJ2-1; V gene: TRBV28; D gene: .; CDR3 DNA: TGTGCCAGCAGTCCGAGCAAGGTTCCTCGGAATGAGCAGTTCTTC; CDR3 protein: CASSPSKVPRNEQFF
clone size: .; J gene: TRBJ2-3; V gene: TRBV5-1; D gene: TRBD2; CDR3 DNA: TGCGCCAGCAGAAACGGACTAGCGGGCCACACAGATACGCAGTATTTT; CDR3 protein: CASRNGLAGHTDTQYF
clone size: many; J gene: TRBJ2-1; V gene: TRBV6-1; D gene: .; CDR3 DNA: TGTGCCAGCAGTGCCTACAATGAGCAGTTCTTC; CDR3 protein: CASSAYNEQFF
clone size: many; J gene: TRBJ1-5; V gene: TRBV5-1; D gene: TRBD1; CDR3 DNA: TGCGCCAGCAGCTTGAAGGGGGCTATTTACAATCAGCCCCAGCATTTT; CDR3 protein: CASSLKGAIYNQPQHF
clone size: .; J gene: TRBJ1-2; V gene: TRBV7-8; D gene: .; CDR3 DNA: TGTGCCAGCAGCTTATTAGTGAGGACTGCGAGCTATGGCTACACCTTC; CDR3 protein: CASSLLVRTASYGYTF
clone size: many; J gene: TRBJ1-4; V gene: TRBV28; D gene: .; CDR3 DNA: TGTGCCAGCAGAACCCCGGAGGGTAACAATGAAAAACTGTTTTTT; CDR3 protein: CASRTPEGNNEKLFF